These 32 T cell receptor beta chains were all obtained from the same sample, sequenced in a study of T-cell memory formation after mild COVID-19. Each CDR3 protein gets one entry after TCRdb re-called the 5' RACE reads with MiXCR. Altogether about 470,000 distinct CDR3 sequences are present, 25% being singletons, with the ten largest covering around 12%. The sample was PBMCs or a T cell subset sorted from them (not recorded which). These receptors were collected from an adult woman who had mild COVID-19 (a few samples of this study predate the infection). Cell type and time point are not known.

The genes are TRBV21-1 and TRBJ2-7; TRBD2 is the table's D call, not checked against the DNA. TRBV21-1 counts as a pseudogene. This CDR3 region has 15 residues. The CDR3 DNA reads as TGTGCCAGCAGCAAAATCGGGACTAGCGGATACGAGCAGTACTTC. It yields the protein CASSKIGTSGYEQYF.

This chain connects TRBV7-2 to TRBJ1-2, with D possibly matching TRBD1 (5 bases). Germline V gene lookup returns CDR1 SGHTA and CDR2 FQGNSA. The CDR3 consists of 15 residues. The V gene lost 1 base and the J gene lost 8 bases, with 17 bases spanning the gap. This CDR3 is CASSLDRTLGRGYTF. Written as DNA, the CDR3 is TGTGCCAGCAGCTTAGACAGGACTCTGGGCAGGGGCTACACCTTC.

Here the CDR3 reads CASSEVETPDEQFF. Here the CDR3 DNA reads TGTGCCAGCAGTGAAGTCGAGACACCGGATGAGCAGTTCTTC. V usage is TRBV6-1 and J usage is TRBJ2-1; D unresolved. The CDR3 contains 14 residues. V dropped 1 base and J dropped 8 bases, with 12 bases sitting between them. The germline CDR1 and CDR2 sequences are MNHNS and SASEGT.

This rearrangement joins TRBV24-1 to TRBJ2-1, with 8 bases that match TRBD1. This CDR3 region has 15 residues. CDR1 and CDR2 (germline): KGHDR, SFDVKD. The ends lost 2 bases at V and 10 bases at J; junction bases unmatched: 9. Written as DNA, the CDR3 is TGTGCCACCAGTGATTCCTTGACAGGGGTGAGGGAGCAGTTCTTC. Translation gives CATSDSLTGVREQFF.

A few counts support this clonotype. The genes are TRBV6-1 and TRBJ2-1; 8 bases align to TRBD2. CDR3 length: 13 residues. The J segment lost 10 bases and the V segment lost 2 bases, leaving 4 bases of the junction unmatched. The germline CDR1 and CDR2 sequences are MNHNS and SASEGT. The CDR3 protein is CASSELGRGEQFF. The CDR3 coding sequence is TGTGCCAGCAGTGAACTCGGGAGGGGGGAGCAGTTCTTC.

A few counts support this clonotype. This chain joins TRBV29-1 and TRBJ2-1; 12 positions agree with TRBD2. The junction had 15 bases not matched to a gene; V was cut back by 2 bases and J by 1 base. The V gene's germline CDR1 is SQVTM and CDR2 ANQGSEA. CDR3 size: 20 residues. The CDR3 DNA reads TGCAGCGTTGAAATGACTAGCGGGGGCCCTGCTTTAGCTTCCTACAATGAGCAGTTCTTC. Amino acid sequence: CSVEMTSGGPALASYNEQFF.

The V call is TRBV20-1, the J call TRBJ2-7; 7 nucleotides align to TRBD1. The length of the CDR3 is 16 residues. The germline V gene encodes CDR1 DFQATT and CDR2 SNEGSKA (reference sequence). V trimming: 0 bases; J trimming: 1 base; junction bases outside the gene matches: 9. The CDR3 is CSARDKRQGLSYEQYF. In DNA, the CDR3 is TGCAGTGCTAGAGATAAGCGACAGGGCCTATCCTACGAGCAGTACTTC.

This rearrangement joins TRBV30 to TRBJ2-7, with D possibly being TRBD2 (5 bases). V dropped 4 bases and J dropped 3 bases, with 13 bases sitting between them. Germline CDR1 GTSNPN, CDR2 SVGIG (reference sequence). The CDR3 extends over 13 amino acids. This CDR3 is CAWIPGESYEQYF. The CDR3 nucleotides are TGTGCCTGGATTCCTGGGGAGAGCTACGAGCAGTACTTC.

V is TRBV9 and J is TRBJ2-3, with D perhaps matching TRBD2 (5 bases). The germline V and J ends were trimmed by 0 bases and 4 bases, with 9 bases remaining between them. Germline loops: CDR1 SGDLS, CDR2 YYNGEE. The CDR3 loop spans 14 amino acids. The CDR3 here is CASSVGLLADTQYF. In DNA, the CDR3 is TGTGCCAGCAGCGTAGGACTATTGGCAGATACGCAGTATTTT. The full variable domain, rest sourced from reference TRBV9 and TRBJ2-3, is DSGVTQTPKHLITATGQRVTLRCSPRSGDLSVYWYQQSLDQGLQFLIQYYNGEERAKGNILERFSAQQFPDLHSELNLSSLELGDSALYFCASSVGLLADTQYFGPGTRLTVL.

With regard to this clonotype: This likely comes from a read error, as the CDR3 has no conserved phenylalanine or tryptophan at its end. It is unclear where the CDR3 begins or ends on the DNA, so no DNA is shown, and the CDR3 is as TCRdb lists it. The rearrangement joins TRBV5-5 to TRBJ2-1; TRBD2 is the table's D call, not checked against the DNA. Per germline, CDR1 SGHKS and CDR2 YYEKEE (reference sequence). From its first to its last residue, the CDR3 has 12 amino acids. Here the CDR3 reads CASSPREGVLLL.

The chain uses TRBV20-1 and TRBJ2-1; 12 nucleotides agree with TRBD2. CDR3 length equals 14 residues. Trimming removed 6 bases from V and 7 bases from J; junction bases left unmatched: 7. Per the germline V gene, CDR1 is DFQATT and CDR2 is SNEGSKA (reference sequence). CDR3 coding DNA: TGCAGTGCAAAAGGACTAGCGGGATCGAATGAGCAGTTCTTC. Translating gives CSAKGLAGSNEQFF.

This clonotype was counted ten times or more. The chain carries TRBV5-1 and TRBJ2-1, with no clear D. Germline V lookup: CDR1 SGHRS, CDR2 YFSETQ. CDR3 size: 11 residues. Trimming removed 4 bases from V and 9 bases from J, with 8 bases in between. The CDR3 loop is CASSQLGEQFF. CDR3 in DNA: TGCGCCAGCAGCCAATTAGGTGAGCAGTTCTTC.

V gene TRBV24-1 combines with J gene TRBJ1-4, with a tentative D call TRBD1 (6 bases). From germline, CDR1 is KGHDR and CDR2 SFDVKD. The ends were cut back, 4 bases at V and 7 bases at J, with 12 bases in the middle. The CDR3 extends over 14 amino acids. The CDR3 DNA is TGTGCCACCAGTGACCCGGGGGGCCCTGAAAAACTGTTTTTT. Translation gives CATSDPGGPEKLFF.

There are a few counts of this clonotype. CDR3 sequence: CASTQRGALDEQFF. The CDR3 DNA reads as TGTGCGTCCACTCAACGGGGGGCTTTGGATGAGCAGTTCTTC. The chain carries TRBV19 and TRBJ2-1; the D gene is possibly TRBD2 (7 bases). The CDR3 runs to 14 residues. The germline V gene encodes CDR1 LNHDA and CDR2 SQIVND (reference sequence). Full variable domain (outside the CDR3, taken from reference TRBV19 and TRBJ2-1): DGGITQSPKYLFRKEGQNVTLSCEQNLNHDAMYWYRQDPGQGLRLIYYSQIVNDFQKGDIAEGYSVSREKKESFPLTVTSAQKNPTAFYLCASTQRGALDEQFFGPGTRLTVL.

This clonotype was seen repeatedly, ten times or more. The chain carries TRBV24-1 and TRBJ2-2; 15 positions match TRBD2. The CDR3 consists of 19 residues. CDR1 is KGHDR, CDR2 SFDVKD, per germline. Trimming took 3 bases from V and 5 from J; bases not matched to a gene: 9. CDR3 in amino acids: CATSDQKAGLAGGTGELFF. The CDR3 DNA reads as TGTGCCACCAGTGATCAAAAGGCGGGACTAGCGGGAGGAACCGGGGAGCTGTTTTTT.

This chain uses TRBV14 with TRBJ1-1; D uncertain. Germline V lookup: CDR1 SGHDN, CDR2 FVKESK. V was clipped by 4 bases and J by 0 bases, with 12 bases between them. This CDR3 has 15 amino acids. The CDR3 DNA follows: TGTGCCAGCAGCCCACACCAAAACATGAACACTGAAGCTTTCTTT. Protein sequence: CASSPHQNMNTEAFF. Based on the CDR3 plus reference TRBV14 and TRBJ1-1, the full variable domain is EAGVTQFPSHSVIEKGQTVTLRCDPISGHDNLYWYRRVMGKEIKFLLHFVKESKQDESGMPNNRFLAERTGGTYSTLKVQPAELEDSGVYFCASSPHQNMNTEAFFGQGTRLTVV.

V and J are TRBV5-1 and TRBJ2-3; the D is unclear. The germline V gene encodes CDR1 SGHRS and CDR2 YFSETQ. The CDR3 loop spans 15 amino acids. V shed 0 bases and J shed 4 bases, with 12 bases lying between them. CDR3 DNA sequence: TGCGCCAGCAGCTTGGTGACCCAGGACGCAGATACGCAGTATTTT. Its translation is CASSLVTQDADTQYF.

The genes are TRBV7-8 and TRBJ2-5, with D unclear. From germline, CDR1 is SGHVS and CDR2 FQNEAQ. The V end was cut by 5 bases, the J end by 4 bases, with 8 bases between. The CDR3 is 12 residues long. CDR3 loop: CASSGIRETQYF. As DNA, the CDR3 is TGTGCCAGCAGCGGGATCCGAGAGACCCAGTACTTC.

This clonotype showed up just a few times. The CDR3 reads CASSLTGRATEAFF. CDR3 coding DNA: TGTGCCAGCAGTTTAACAGGGAGGGCCACTGAAGCTTTCTTT. V and J are TRBV27 and TRBJ1-1, with D perhaps matching TRBD1 (6 bases). Trimming shortened V by 2 bases and J by 4 bases, and 11 bases separated the two germline ends. This CDR3 is built from 14 residues. Germline V gene data show CDR1 as MNHEY and CDR2 as SMNVEV (reference sequence).

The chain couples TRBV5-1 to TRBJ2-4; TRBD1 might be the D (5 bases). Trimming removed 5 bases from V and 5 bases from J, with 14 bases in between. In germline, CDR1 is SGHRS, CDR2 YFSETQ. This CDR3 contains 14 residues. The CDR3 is CASREGVPENIQYF. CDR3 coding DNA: TGCGCCAGCAGGGAAGGGGTCCCTGAAAACATTCAGTACTTC.

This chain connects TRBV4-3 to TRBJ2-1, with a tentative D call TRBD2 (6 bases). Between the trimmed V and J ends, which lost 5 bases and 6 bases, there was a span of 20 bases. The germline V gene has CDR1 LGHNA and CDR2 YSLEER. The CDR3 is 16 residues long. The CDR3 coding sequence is TGCGCCAGCAGCGCACCGGGACTCCAAAGGGGCAATGAGCAGTTCTTC. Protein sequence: CASSAPGLQRGNEQFF.

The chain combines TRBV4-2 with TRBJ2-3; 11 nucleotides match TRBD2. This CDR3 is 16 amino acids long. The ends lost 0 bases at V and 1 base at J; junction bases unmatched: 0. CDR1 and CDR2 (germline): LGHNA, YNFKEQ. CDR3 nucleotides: TGTGCCAGCAGCCAAGAGGGACTAGCGGGCACAGATACGCAGTATTTT. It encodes CASSQEGLAGTDTQYF.

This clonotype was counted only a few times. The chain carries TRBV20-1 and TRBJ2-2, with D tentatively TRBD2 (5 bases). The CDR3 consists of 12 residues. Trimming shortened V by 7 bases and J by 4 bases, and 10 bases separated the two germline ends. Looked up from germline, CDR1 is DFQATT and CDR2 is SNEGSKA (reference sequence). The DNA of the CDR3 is TGCAGTGGCCGGAGCGGCACCGGGGAGCTGTTTTTT. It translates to CSGRSGTGELFF.

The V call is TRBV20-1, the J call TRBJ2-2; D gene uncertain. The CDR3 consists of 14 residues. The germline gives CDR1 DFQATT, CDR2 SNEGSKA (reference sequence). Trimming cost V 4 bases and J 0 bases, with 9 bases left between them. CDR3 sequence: CSATGPPNTGELFF. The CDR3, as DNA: TGCAGTGCTACAGGACCGCCGAACACCGGGGAGCTGTTTTTT.

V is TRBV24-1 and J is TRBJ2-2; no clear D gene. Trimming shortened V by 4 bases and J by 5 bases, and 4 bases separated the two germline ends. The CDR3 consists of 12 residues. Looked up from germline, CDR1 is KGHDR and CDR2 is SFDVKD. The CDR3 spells CATSEPTGELFF. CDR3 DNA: TGTGCCACCAGTGAACCGACCGGGGAGCTGTTTTTT.

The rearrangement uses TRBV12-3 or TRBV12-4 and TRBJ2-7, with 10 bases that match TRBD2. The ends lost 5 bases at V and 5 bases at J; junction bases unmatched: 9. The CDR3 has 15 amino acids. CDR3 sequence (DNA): TGTGCCAGCAGTCACCGACTAGCGGGCATCAACGAGCAGTACTTC. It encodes CASSHRLAGINEQYF.

The DNA for the CDR3 is TGTGCCAGCAGTTCCCAGGGCAGAAGAGAGACCCAGTACTTC. It encodes CASSSQGRRETQYF. This chain uses TRBV6-2 or TRBV6-3 with TRBJ2-5; tentative D call: TRBD1 (5 bases). The CDR3 has 14 amino acids. V was trimmed by 4 bases and J by 4 bases, leaving 13 bases between them. Per germline, CDR1 MNHEY and CDR2 SVGEGT.

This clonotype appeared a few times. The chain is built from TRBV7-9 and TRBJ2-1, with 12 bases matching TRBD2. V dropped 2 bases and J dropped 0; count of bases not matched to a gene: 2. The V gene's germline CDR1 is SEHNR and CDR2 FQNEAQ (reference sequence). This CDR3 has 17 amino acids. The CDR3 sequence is CASSLTTSGSSYNEQFF. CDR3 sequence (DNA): TGTGCCAGCAGCTTAACGACTAGCGGGAGCTCCTACAATGAGCAGTTCTTC. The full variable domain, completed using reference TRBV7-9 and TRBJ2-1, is DTGVSQNPRHKITKRGQNVTFRCDPISEHNRLYWYRQTLGQGPEFLTYFQNEAQLEKSRLLSDRFSAERPKGSFSTLEIQRTEQGDSAMYLCASSLTTSGSSYNEQFFGPGTRLTVL.

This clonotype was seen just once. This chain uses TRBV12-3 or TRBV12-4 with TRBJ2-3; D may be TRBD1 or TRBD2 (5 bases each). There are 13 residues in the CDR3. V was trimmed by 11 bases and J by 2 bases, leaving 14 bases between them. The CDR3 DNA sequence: TGTGCCGACGGGGACCAGAACACAGATACGCAGTATTTT. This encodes CADGDQNTDTQYF.

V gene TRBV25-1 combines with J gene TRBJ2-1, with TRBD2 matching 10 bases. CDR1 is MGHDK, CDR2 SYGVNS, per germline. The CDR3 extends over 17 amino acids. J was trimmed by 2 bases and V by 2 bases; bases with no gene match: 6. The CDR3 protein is CASSEARLAGAYNEQFF. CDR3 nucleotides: TGTGCCAGCAGTGAAGCGAGGCTAGCGGGAGCCTACAATGAGCAGTTCTTC.

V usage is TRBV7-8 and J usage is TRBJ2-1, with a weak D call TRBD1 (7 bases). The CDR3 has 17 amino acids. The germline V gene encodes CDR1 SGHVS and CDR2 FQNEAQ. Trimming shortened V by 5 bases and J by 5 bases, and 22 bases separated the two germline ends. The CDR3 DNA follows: TGTGCCAGCAGCAGACCCAAGACAGGGACTTACGACAATGAGCAGTTCTTC. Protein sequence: CASSRPKTGTYDNEQFF.

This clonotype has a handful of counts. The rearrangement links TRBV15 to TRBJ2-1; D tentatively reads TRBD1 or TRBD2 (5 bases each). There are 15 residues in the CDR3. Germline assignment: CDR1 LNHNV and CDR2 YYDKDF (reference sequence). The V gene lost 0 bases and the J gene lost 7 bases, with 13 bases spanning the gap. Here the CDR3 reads CATSRDRGQGNEQFF. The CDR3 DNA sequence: TGTGCCACCAGCAGAGATAGAGGGCAGGGTAATGAGCAGTTCTTC.